The clone carrying this TCR beta chain has a count of ten or more. Its antigen is still unknown. Individual cDNA molecules each received unique molecular identifiers attached to them. TCRdb redid the calling of the 5' RACE reads with MiXCR, one entry per CDR3 protein. Of 75,000 or so distinct CDR3 sequences in the sample, 11% to 15% were seen once. The data originate from a study of early T cells in non-severe SARS-CoV-2 infection. Study summary: Sequencing of bulk RNA from unsorted whole blood was done, without chain pairing. Findings and caveats of the study: Matches to VDJdb favored anti-spike CD8 responses and missed private and CD4 specificities.

Sequenced: whole blood. The clonotype was recovered from an adult who was a healthcare worker with PCR-confirmed SARS-CoV-2 infection or an uninfected control (not recorded which).

This chain's CDR3 is CASSMRGLSNQPQHF. CDR3 coding DNA: TGTGCCAGTAGTATGAGGGGTCTGAGCAATCAGCCCCAGCATTTT. The J gene is TRBJ1-5, the V gene TRBV19; the D gene is possibly TRBD1 (5 bases). Trimming cost V 3 bases and J 1 base, with 10 bases left between them. The CDR3 extends over 15 amino acids. Germline values: CDR1 LNHDA, CDR2 SQIVND (reference sequence). Using reference TRBV19 and TRBJ1-5 for the parts outside the CDR3, the full variable domain is DGGITQSPKYLFRKEGQNVTLSCEQNLNHDAMYWYRQDPGQGLRLIYYSQIVNDFQKGDIAEGYSVSREKKESFPLTVTSAQKNPTAFYLCASSMRGLSNQPQHFGDGTRLSIL.